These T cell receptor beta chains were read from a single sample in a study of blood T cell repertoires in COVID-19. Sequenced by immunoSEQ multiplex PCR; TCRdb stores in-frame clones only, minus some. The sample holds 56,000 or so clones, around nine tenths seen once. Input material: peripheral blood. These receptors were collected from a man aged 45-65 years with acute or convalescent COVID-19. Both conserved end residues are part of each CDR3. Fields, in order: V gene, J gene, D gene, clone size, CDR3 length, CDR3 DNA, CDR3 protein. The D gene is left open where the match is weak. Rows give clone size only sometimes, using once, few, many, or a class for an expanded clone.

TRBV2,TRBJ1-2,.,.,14,TGTGCCAGCAGTGAAAGTCCGGGGTACTATGGCTACACCTTC,CASSESPGYYGYTF
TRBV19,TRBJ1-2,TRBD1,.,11,TGTGCCAGTGGGACAGGAGCTGGCTACACCTTC,CASGTGAGYTF
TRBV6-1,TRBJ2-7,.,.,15,TGTGCCAGCAGTGGAGCGGCCAGCGGGCAATACGAGCAGTACTTC,CASSGAASGQYEQYF
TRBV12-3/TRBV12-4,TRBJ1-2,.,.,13,TGTGCCAGCAGTCCTACAGAAGAGTCCTCGTACACCTTC,CASSPTEESSYTF
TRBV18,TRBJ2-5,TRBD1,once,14,TGTGCCAGCTCGGAGGGACAGGGAGTGGAGACCCAGTACTTC,CASSEGQGVETQYF
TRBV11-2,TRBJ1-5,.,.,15,TGTGCCAGCAGCTTAGTGTCAGGGGACGATCAGCCCCAGCATTTT,CASSLVSGDDQPQHF
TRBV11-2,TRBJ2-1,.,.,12,TGTGCCAGCAGGAGGGGGTACAATGAGCAGTTCTTC,CASRRGYNEQFF
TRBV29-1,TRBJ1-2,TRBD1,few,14,TGCAGCGTTGAAGGCGGACAGGTGGACTATGGCTACACCTTC,CSVEGGQVDYGYTF
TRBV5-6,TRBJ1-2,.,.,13,TGTGCCAGCCTAAAACAGACGACCTATGGCTACACCTTC,CASLKQTTYGYTF
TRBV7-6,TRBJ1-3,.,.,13,TGTGCCAGCAGCTCGCGCTCTGGAAACACCATATATTTT,CASSSRSGNTIYF
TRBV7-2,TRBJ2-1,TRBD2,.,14,TGTGCCAGCAGCGTACGGCGGGAGAGCAATGAGCAGTTCTTC,CASSVRRESNEQFF
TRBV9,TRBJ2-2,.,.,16,TGTGCCAGCAGCCCGAGAACGGACAGAGGAACCGGGGAGCTGTTTTTT,CASSPRTDRGTGELFF
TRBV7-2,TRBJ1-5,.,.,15,TGTGCCAGCAGCTTTGGAGGCAGCAGCAATCAGCCCCAGCATTTT,CASSFGGSSNQPQHF
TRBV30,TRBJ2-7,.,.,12,.,CAWSVLLYEQYF
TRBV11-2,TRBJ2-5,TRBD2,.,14,TGTGCCAGCAGCCCGCGGGGGGGTTCGGGGACCCAGTACTTC,CASSPRGGSGTQYF
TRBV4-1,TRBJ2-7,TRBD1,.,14,TGCGCCAGCAGCCAGACGACAGGGAGCTACGAGCAGTACTTC,CASSQTTGSYEQYF
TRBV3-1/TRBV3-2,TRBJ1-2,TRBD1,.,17,TGTGCCAGCAGCCAAGGGAGGGGGAAGACAGGGTTACTTGGCTACACCTTC,CASSQGRGKTGLLGYTF
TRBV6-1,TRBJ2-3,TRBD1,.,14,TGTGCCAGCAGTGAAGGACAGGGGGCAGATACGCAGTATTTT,CASSEGQGADTQYF
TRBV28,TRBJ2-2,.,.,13,TGTGCCAGCAGTATTCGGGATGGCGGGGAGCTGTTTTTT,CASSIRDGGELFF